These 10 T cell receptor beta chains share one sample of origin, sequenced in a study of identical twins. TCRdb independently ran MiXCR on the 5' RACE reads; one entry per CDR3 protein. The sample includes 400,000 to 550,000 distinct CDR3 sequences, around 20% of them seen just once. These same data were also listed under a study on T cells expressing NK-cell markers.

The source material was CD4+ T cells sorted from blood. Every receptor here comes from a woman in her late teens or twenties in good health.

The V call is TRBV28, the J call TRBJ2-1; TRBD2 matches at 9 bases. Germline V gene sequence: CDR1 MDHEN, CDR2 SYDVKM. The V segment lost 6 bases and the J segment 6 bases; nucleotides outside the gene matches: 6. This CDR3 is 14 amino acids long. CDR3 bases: TGTGCCAGCAGCTCCGGGACTAGCCTCAATGAGCAGTTCTTC. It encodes CASSSGTSLNEQFF.

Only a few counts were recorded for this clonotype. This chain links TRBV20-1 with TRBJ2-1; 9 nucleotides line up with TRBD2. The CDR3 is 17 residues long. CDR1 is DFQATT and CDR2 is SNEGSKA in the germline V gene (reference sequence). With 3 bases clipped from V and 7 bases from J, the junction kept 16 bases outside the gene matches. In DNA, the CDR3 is TGCAGTGCTAGCATGCTAAGAGCGGGAGGACGGGAGAATGAGCAGTTCTTC. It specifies CSASMLRAGGRENEQFF.

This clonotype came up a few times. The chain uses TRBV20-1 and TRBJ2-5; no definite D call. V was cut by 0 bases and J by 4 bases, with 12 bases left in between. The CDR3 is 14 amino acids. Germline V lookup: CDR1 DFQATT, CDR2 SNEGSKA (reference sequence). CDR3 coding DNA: TGCAGTGCTAGAGATACGCGGCACCGAGAGACCCAGTACTTC. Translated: CSARDTRHRETQYF.

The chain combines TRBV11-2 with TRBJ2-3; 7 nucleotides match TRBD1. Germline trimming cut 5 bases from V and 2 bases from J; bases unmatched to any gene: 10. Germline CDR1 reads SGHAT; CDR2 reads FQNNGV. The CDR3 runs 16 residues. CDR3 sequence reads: CASSPDRPTLTDTQYF. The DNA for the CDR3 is TGTGCCAGCAGCCCGGACAGGCCCACGCTCACAGATACGCAGTATTTT.

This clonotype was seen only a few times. CDR3 nucleotide sequence: TGTGCCAGGAGCCCTGGGCTCCTCTGTGAGCAGTTCTTC. Amino acids: CARSPGLLCEQFF. The gene calls are TRBV5-5 and TRBJ2-1; the D is unclear. The V gene's germline CDR1 is SGHKS and CDR2 YYEKEE (reference sequence). The CDR3 is 13 residues long. V was clipped by 8 bases and J by 9 bases, with 18 bases between them.

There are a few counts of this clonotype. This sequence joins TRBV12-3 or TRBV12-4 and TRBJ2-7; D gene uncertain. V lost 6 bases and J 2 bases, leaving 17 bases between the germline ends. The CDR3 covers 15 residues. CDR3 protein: CASSPRTAPAYEQYF. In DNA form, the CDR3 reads TGTGCCAGCAGCCCACGGACCGCTCCCGCCTACGAGCAGTACTTC.

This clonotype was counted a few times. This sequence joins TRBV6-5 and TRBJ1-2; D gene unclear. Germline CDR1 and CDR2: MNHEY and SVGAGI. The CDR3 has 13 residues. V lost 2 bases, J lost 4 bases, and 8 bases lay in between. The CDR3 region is CASSYKGVYGYTF. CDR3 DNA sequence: TGTGCCAGCAGTTACAAGGGAGTCTATGGCTACACCTTC.

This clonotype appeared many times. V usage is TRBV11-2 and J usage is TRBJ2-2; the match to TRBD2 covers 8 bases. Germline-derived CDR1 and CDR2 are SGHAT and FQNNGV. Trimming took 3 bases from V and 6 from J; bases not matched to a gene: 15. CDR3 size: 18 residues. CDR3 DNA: TGTGCCAGCAGCTTCCATCGGTCGGGGGGGGGTTTGTCCGGGGAGCTGTTTTTT. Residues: CASSFHRSGGGLSGELFF.

The CDR3 bases are TGTGCCAGCAGTTACTCGGTCTCCTACGAGCAGTACTTC. Protein: CASSYSVSYEQYF. The chain couples TRBV6-6 to TRBJ2-7; D is ambiguous. The CDR3 is made up of 13 amino acids. The V end lost 0 bases, the J end lost 0 bases, and 3 bases lay between the germline ends. Germline assignment: CDR1 MNHNY and CDR2 SVGAGI (reference sequence).

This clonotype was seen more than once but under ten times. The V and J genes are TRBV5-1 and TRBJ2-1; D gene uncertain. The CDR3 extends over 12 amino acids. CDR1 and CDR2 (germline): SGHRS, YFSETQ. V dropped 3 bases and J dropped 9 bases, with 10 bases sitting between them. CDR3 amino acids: CASSSLTFEQFF. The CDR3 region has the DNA TGCGCCAGCAGCTCACTAACATTTGAGCAGTTCTTC.